Following are 5 T cell receptor beta chains from one sample sequenced in a study of T cells in Graves' hyperthyroidism and ophthalmopathy. RNA transcripts gave rise to amplified TCR beta CDR3 regions. HTBI primers were employed in a first-round RT-PCR of the TCR CDR3. Using its own MiXCR run on the multiplex PCR reads, TCRdb lists one record per CDR3 protein. The sample records 280,000 or so distinct CDR3 sequences, roughly 15% being singletons. Sequencing was carried out using blood. These receptors were obtained from a woman in her 50s with Graves' hyperthyroidism that later progressed to Graves' ophthalmopathy.

In this sample, this clonotype turned up many times. The genes are TRBV20-1 and TRBJ2-5, with 11 bases that match TRBD2. The germline gives CDR1 DFQATT, CDR2 SNEGSKA (reference sequence). The CDR3 has 15 amino acids. Germline trimming cut 2 bases from V and 5 bases from J; bases unmatched to any gene: 7. The CDR3 sequence is CSARRTSGRSETQYF. CDR3 DNA sequence: TGCAGTGCTAGACGAACTAGCGGGAGATCGGAGACCCAGTACTTC.

The chain is built from TRBV28 and TRBJ1-1; D not certain. V was clipped by 5 bases and J by 3 bases, with 19 bases between them. The CDR3 is made up of 16 amino acids. Per germline, CDR1 MDHEN and CDR2 SYDVKM. DNA for the CDR3: TGTGCCAGCAGTCCCGGTACGGTGCTGTTTTACACTGAAGCTTTCTTT. It specifies CASSPGTVLFYTEAFF.

Ten or more counts support this clonotype. The chain is built from TRBV28 and TRBJ2-3, with a weak D call TRBD1 (6 bases). The V gene's germline CDR1 is MDHEN and CDR2 SYDVKM. CDR3 length: 15 amino acids. With 7 bases removed from V and 4 bases from J, the gap between germline ends came to 18 bases. In DNA, the CDR3 is TGTGCCAGCAAAGCAGGGGAGATCGCCCCAGATACGCAGTATTTT. Its protein product is CASKAGEIAPDTQYF.

This clonotype has ten or more counts. The CDR3 coding sequence is TGCGCCAGCAGCCCCGGTGGGGCGGATGAAAAACTGTTTTTT. As protein: CASSPGGADEKLFF. The V gene is TRBV5-1, the J gene TRBJ1-4, with D perhaps matching TRBD1 (5 bases). With 4 bases removed from V and 6 bases from J, the gap between germline ends came to 13 bases. The length of the CDR3 is 14 residues. Germline loops: CDR1 SGHRS, CDR2 YFSETQ.

A word on this clonotype: One end of the junction does not line up with germline, which may come from a read error. J is TRBJ2-5 and V is TRBV6-1; D might be TRBD2 (5 bases). The CDR3 runs to 14 residues. From germline, CDR1 is MNHNS and CDR2 SASEGT. The CDR3 DNA reads TGTGCCAGCAGAGAAGGAGGAATACAAGAGACCCAGTACTTC. This codes for CASREGGIQETQYF.